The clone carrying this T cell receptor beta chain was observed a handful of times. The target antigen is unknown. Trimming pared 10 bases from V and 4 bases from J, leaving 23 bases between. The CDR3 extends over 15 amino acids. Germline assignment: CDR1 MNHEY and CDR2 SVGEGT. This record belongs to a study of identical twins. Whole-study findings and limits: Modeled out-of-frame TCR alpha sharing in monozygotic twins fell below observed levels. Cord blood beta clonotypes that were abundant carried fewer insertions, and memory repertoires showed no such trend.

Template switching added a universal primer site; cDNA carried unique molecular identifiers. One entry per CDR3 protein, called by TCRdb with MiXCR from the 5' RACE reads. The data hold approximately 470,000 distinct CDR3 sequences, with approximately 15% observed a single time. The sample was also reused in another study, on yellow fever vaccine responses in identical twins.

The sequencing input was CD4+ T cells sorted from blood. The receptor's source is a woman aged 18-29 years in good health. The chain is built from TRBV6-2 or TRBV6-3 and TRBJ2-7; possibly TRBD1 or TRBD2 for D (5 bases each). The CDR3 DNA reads TGTGCCACAACCAACCGGGACGGTGCTCTTTACGAGCAGTACTTC. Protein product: CATTNRDGALYEQYF.